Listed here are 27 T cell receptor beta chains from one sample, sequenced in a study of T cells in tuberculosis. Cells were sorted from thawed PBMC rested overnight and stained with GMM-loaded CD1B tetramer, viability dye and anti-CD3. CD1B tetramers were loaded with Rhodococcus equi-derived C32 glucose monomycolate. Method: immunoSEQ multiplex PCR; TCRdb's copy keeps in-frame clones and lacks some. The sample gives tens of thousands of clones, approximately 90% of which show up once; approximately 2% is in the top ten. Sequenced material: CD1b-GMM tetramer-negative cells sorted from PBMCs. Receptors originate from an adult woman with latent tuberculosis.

DNA of the CDR3: TGTGCCAGCAGCCTCAAGGCTAGCGGGGGCTCCTACGAGCAGTACTTC. Translating it yields CASSLKASGGSYEQYF. The genes are TRBV4-2 and TRBJ2-7; TRBD2 agrees at 10 bases. Trimming removed 4 bases from V and 0 bases from J; junction bases left unmatched: 6. The germline V gene encodes CDR1 LGHNA and CDR2 YNFKEQ. The CDR3 is 16 residues long.

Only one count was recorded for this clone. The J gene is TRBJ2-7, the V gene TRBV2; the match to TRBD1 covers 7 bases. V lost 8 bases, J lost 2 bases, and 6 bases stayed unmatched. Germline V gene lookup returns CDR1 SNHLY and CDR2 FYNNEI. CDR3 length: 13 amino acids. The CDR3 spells CASHLDRTYEQYF. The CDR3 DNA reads TGTGCCAGCCATCTGGACAGGACCTACGAGCAGTACTTC.

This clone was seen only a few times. CDR3 nucleotide sequence: TGTGCCAGCAGTGCTGCGGGGAGCACCACAGATACGCAGTATTTT. It codes for CASSAAGSTTDTQYF. The chain combines TRBV2 with TRBJ2-3, with D possibly matching TRBD2 (6 bases). Between the trimmed V and J ends, which lost 4 bases and 2 bases, there was a span of 13 bases. The germline gives CDR1 SNHLY, CDR2 FYNNEI. CDR3 length equals 15 residues. Based on the CDR3 plus reference TRBV2 and TRBJ2-3, the full variable domain is EPEVTQTPSHQVTQMGQEVILRCVPISNHLYFYWYRQILGQKVEFLVSFYNNEISEKSEIFDDQFSVERPDGSNFTLKIRSTKLEDSAMYFCASSAAGSTTDTQYFGPGTRLTVL.

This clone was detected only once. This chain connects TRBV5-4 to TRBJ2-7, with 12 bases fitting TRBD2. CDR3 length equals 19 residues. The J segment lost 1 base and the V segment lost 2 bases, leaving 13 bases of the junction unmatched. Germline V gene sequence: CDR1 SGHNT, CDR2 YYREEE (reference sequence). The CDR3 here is CASSFSLAGGPTLSYEQYV. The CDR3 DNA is TGTGCCAGCAGCTTCTCACTAGCGGGGGGCCCCACCCTATCCTACGAGCAGTACGTC.

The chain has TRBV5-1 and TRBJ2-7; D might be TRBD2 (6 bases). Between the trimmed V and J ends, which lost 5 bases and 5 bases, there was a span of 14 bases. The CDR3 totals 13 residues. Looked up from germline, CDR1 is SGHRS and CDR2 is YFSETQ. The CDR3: CASRILGGDEQYF. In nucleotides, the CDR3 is TGCGCCAGCAGGATTTTAGGCGGGGACGAGCAGTACTTC.

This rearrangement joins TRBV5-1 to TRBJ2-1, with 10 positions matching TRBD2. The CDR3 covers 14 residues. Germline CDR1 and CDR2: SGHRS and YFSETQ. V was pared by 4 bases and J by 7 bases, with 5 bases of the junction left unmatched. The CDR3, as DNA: TGCGCCAGCAGCCGGACTAGCGGTAGTAATGAGCAGTTCTTC. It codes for CASSRTSGSNEQFF. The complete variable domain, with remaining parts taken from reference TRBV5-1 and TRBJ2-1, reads KAGVTQTPRYLIKTRGQQVTLSCSPISGHRSVSWYQQTPGQGLQFLFEYFSETQRNKGNFPGRFSGRQFSNSRSEMNVSTLELGDSALYLCASSRTSGSNEQFFGPGTRLTVL.

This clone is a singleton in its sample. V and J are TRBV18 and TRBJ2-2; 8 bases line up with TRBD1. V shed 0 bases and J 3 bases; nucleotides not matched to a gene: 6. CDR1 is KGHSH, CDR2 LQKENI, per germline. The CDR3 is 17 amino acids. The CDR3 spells CASSPPDRVRDTGELFF. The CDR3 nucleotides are TGTGCCAGCTCACCACCGGACAGGGTGAGGGACACCGGGGAGCTGTTTTTT. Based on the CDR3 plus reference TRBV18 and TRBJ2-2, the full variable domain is NAGVMQNPRHLVRRRGQEARLRCSPMKGHSHVYWYRQLPEEGLKFMVYLQKENIIDESGMPKERFSAEFPKEGPSILRIQQVVRGDSAAYFCASSPPDRVRDTGELFFGEGSRLTVL.

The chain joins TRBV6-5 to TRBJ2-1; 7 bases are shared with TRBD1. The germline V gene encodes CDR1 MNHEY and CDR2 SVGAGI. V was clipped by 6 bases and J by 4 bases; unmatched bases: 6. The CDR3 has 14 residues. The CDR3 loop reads CASSPGGPYNEQFF. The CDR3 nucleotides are TGTGCCAGCAGCCCAGGGGGACCTTACAATGAGCAGTTCTTC.

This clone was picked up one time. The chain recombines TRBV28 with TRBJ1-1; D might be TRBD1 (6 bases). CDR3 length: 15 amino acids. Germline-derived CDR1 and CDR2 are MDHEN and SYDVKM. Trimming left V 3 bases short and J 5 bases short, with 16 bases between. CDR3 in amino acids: CASSLWGPLLTEAFF. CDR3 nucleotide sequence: TGTGCCAGCAGTTTGTGGGGGCCCTTGTTGACTGAAGCTTTCTTT.

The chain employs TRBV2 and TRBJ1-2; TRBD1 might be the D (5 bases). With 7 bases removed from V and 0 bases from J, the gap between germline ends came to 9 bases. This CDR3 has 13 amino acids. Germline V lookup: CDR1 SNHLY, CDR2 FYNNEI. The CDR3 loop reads CASNPGPNYGYTF. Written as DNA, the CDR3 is TGTGCCAGCAACCCAGGGCCTAACTATGGCTACACCTTC.

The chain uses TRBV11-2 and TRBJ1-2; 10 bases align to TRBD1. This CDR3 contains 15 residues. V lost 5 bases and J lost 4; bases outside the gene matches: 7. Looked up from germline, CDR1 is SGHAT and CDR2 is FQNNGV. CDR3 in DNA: TGTGCCAGCAGCCCCCGGGACAGGGGCCCCTATGGCTACACCTTC. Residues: CASSPRDRGPYGYTF.

This CDR3 reads CASSSGTGWTEAFF. The CDR3 bases are TGTGCCAGCAGTTCCGGGACAGGGTGGACTGAAGCTTTCTTT. V is TRBV2 and J is TRBJ1-1; TRBD1 matches 9 bases. Trimming removed 5 bases from V and 5 bases from J; junction bases left unmatched: 6. Germline V CDR1 and CDR2: SNHLY, FYNNEI. There are 14 residues in the CDR3.

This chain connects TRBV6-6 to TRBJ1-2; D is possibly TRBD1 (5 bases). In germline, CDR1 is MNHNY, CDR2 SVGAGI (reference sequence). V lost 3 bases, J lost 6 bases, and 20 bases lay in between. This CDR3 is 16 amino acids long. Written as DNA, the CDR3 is TGTGCCAGCAGTTATGGGGCGAGTTGGAAATTTGATGGCTACACCTTC. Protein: CASSYGASWKFDGYTF.

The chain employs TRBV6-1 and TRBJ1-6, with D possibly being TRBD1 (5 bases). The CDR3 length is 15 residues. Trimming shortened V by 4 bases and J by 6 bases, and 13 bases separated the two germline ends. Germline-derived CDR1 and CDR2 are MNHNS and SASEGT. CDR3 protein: CASSGLRVSNSPLHF. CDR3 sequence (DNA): TGTGCCAGCAGTGGGCTCAGGGTCTCTAATTCACCCCTCCACTTT.

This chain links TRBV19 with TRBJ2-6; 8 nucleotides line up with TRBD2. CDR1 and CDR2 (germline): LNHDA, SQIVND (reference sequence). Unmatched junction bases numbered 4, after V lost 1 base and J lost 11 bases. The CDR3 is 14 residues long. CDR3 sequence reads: CASSIVRGGDVLTF. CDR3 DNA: TGTGCCAGTAGTATAGTTCGGGGGGGAGACGTCCTGACTTTC.

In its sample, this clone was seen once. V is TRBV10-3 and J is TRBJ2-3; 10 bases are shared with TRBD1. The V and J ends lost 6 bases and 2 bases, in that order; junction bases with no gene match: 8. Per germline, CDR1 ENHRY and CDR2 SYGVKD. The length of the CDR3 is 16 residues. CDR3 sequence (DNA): TGTGCCATCAGGGGTCCGGGACAGGGGTTCACAGATACGCAGTATTTT. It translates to CAIRGPGQGFTDTQYF.

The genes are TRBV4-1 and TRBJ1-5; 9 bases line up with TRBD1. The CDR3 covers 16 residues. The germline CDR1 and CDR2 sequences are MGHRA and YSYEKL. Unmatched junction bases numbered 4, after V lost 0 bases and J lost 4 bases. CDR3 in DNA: TGCGCCAGCAGCCAAGATGGGACAGGGCAGAATCAGCCCCAGCATTTT. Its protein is CASSQDGTGQNQPQHF.

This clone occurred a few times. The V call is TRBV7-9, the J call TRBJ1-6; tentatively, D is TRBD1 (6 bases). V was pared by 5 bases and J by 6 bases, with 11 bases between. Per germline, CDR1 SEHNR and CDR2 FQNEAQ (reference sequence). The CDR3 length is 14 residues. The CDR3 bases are TGTGCCAGCAGCCCTCGGGACACTAATTCACCCCTCCACTTT. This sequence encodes CASSPRDTNSPLHF.

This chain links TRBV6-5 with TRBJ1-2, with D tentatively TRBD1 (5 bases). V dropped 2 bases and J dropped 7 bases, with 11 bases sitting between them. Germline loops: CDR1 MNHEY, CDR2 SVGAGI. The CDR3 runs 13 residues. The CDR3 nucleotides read TGTGCCAGCAGTTACGGATCCAGGGTTGGCTACACCTTC. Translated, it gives CASSYGSRVGYTF.

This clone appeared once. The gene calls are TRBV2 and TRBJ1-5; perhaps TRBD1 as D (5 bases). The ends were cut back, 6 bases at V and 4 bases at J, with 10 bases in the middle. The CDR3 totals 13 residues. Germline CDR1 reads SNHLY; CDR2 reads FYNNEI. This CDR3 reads CASRSRENQPQHF. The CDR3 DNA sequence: TGTGCCAGCAGGTCCAGGGAAAATCAGCCCCAGCATTTT.

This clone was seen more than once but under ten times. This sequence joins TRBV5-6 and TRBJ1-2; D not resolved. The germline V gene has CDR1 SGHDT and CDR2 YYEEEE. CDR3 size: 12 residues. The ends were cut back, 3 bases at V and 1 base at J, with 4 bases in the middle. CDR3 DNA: TGTGCCAGCAGCTCCCTTAACTATGGCTACACCTTC. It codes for CASSSLNYGYTF.

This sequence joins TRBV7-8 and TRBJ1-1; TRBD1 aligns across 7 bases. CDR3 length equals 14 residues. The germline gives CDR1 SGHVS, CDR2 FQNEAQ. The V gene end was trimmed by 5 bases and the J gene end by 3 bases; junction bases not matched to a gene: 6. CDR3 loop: CASSPDRADTEAFF. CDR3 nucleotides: TGTGCCAGCAGCCCCGACAGGGCGGACACTGAAGCTTTCTTT.

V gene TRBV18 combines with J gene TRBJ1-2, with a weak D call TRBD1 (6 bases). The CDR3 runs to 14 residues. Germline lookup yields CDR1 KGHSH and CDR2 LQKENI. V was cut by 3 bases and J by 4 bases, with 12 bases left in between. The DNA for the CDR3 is TGTGCCAGCTCACCCAGACAGGTAGCCTATGGCTACACCTTC. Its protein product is CASSPRQVAYGYTF. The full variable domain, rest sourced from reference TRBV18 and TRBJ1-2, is NAGVMQNPRHLVRRRGQEARLRCSPMKGHSHVYWYRQLPEEGLKFMVYLQKENIIDESGMPKERFSAEFPKEGPSILRIQQVVRGDSAAYFCASSPRQVAYGYTFGSGTRLTVV.

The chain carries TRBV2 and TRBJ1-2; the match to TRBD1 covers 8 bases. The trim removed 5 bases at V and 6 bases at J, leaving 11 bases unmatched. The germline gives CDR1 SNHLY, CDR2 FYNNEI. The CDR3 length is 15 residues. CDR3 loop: CASSNQLQGVNGYTF. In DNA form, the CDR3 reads TGTGCCAGCAGTAACCAGTTACAGGGGGTGAATGGCTACACCTTC.

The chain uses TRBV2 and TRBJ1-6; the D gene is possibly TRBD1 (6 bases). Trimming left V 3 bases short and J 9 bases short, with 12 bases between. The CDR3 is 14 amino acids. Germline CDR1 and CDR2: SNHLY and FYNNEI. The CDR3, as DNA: TGTGCCAGCAGTGAGGGCAGGGGAAGTTCACCCCTCCACTTT. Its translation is CASSEGRGSSPLHF.

The CDR3 DNA reads as TGTGCCTGGAATAGCGGGGCCTCCTCCTACAATGAGCAGTTCTTC. It yields the protein CAWNSGASSYNEQFF. V is TRBV30 and J is TRBJ2-1; 8 bases fit TRBD2. The ends lost 4 bases at V and 0 bases at J; junction bases unmatched: 5. This CDR3 comprises 15 residues. Germline V gene sequence: CDR1 GTSNPN, CDR2 SVGIG (reference sequence).

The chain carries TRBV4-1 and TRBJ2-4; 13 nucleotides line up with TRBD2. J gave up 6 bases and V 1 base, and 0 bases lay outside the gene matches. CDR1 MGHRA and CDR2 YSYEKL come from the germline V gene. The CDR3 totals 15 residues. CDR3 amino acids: CASSQGTSGRNIQYF. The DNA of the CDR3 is TGCGCCAGCAGCCAAGGGACTAGCGGGAGAAACATTCAGTACTTC.